This TCR beta chain was recorded in a study of PD-1 blockade in classical Hodgkin lymphoma. Study-level points and caveats: Exclusion removed patients who began nivolumab under 1 year after ASCT. The study reported lower baseline TCR diversity in newly diagnosed patients than in healthy donors.

Turning to this clone: The target antigen is unknown.

CDR3 length: 15 residues. Germline loops: CDR1 KGHSH, CDR2 LQKENI. Between the trimmed V and J ends, which lost 5 bases and 5 bases, there was a span of 18 bases. Sequenced by immunoSEQ multiplex PCR; TCRdb stores in-frame clones only, minus some. The sample records about 110,000 clones, 80% to 90% being singletons. Brentuximab vedotin exposure varied among the patients, all of whom had relapsed after autologous stem cell transplantation. This clonotype was sampled from a human donor with classical Hodgkin lymphoma. The V call is TRBV18, the J call TRBJ1-1; D is perhaps TRBD1 (6 bases). The material was peripheral blood mononuclear cells (PBMCs), obtained before the second cycle of nivolumab. Here the CDR3 reads CASSSPRGGRTEAFF. DNA for the CDR3: TGTGCCAGCTCAAGTCCCAGAGGGGGACGGACTGAAGCTTTCTTT.